These 15 T cell receptor beta chains were sequenced from one sample in a study of blood T cell repertoires in COVID-19. Sequenced by immunoSEQ multiplex PCR; TCRdb stores in-frame clones only, minus some. The sample contains tens of thousands of clones, about nine tenths of which appear only once. Sequenced material: peripheral blood. The receptors derive from a woman in her forties with active COVID-19.

The V and J genes are TRBV4-1 and TRBJ2-5; 9 bases map to TRBD1. V lost 0 bases, J lost 6 bases, and 14 bases stayed unmatched. CDR1 is MGHRA and CDR2 is YSYEKL in the germline V gene. This CDR3 has 18 residues. In DNA, the CDR3 is TGCGCCAGCAGCCAAGATCGCCGCGGGACAGGGAGGGAAAAGACCCAGTACTTC. As protein: CASSQDRRGTGREKTQYF.

The rearrangement links TRBV19 to TRBJ2-7; 9 bases are shared with TRBD2. The V and J ends lost 3 bases and 1 base, in that order; junction bases with no gene match: 7. The CDR3 covers 16 residues. Germline loops: CDR1 LNHDA, CDR2 SQIVND (reference sequence). The DNA of the CDR3 is TGTGCCAGTAGTATCAGCGGGACTAGCCTATCCTACGAGCAGTACTTC. This encodes CASSISGTSLSYEQYF.

This clone has only one observation. The chain combines TRBV20-1 with TRBJ2-7; D is unclear. CDR1 and CDR2 from the germline V gene are DFQATT and SNEGSKA (reference sequence). V was pared by 3 bases and J by 6 bases, with 18 bases between. There are 14 residues in the CDR3. This CDR3 reads CSASRLLGTSEQYF. CDR3 nucleotide sequence: TGCAGTGCTAGTCGACTTCTCGGTACTTCCGAGCAGTACTTC.

The V and J genes are TRBV9 and TRBJ1-2, with D possibly TRBD1 on 6 matching bases. Germline assignment: CDR1 SGDLS and CDR2 YYNGEE. V was shortened by 5 bases and J by 4 bases, with 15 bases between the two germline ends. The CDR3 has 14 amino acids. The CDR3 region is CASSQGVGAYGYTF. The CDR3 DNA follows: TGTGCCAGCAGTCAAGGTGTGGGGGCCTATGGCTACACCTTC.

The chain links TRBV18 to TRBJ2-7, with a weak D call TRBD2 (6 bases). CDR1 is KGHSH and CDR2 is LQKENI in the germline V gene. The CDR3 length is 18 residues. Trimming stripped 6 bases from V and 5 bases from J, with 29 bases between. Here the CDR3 DNA reads TGTGCCAGCTCTCTATTAGCAGCGCGGGACGGGAGACCTAACGAGCAGTACTTC. Protein sequence: CASSLLAARDGRPNEQYF.

The chain uses TRBV9 and TRBJ2-7; 7 nucleotides agree with TRBD1. Trimming took 3 bases from V and 6 from J; bases not matched to a gene: 9. CDR1 and CDR2 from the germline V gene are SGDLS and YYNGEE. The CDR3 is 14 amino acids. CDR3 DNA sequence: TGTGCCAGCAGCGCGACAGGGTCTCTTGGCGAGCAGTACTTC. Its protein product is CASSATGSLGEQYF.

V gene TRBV25-1 combines with J gene TRBJ1-2; 8 bases agree with TRBD1. Germline CDR1 is MGHDK and CDR2 is SYGVNS. The CDR3 has 14 residues. The trim removed 3 bases at V and 6 bases at J, leaving 6 bases unmatched. The CDR3 spells CASSEGTGGNGYTF. CDR3 bases: TGTGCCAGCAGTGAGGGAACAGGGGGAAATGGCTACACCTTC.

V and J are TRBV5-8 and TRBJ2-1; no definite D call. There are 15 residues in the CDR3. V lost 0 bases and J 0 bases, leaving 7 bases between the germline ends. From germline, CDR1 is SGHTS and CDR2 YDEGEE. This chain's CDR3 is CASSLAVSSYNEQFF. In DNA, the CDR3 is TGTGCCAGCAGCTTGGCGGTAAGCTCCTACAATGAGCAGTTCTTC. Filled out from reference TRBV5-8 and TRBJ2-1, the complete variable domain reads EAGVTQSPTHLIKTRGQQATLRCSPISGHTSVYWYQQALGLGLQFLLWYDEGEERNRGNFPPRFSGRQFPNYSSELNVNALELEDSALYLCASSLAVSSYNEQFFGPGTRLTVL.

The gene calls are TRBV6-2 or TRBV6-3 and TRBJ1-5; 8 bases are a match to TRBD1. The CDR3 runs to 16 residues. Germline V gives CDR1 MNHEY, CDR2 SVGEGT. The V and J ends lost 0 bases and 2 bases, in that order; junction bases with no gene match: 3. CDR3 in amino acids: CASSYSRGQGNQPQHF. For the CDR3, the DNA is TGTGCCAGCAGTTACTCGCGGGGACAGGGCAATCAGCCCCAGCATTTT.

The chain joins TRBV2 to TRBJ2-6, with D hard to call. This CDR3 spans 14 amino acids. The germline V and J ends were trimmed by 8 bases and 0 bases, with 8 bases remaining between them. The germline V gene encodes CDR1 SNHLY and CDR2 FYNNEI. The CDR3, as DNA: TGTGCCAGCCTTGAGTTCTCTGGGGCCAACGTCCTGACTTTC. This sequence encodes CASLEFSGANVLTF.

This chain uses TRBV6-9 with TRBJ2-4; tentative D call: TRBD1 (5 bases). Per the germline V gene, CDR1 is MNHGY and CDR2 is SVAAGI. This CDR3 has 16 residues. Trimming took 6 bases from V and 0 from J, leaving 15 bases between them. The CDR3 sequence is CASRQQALGAKNIQYF. CDR3 in DNA: TGTGCCAGCAGGCAACAGGCCCTAGGAGCCAAAAACATTCAGTACTTC.

V gene TRBV14 combines with J gene TRBJ2-3; D unresolved. Trimming took 4 bases from V and 2 from J, leaving 10 bases between them. This CDR3 is built from 14 residues. CDR1 and CDR2 (germline): SGHDN, FVKESK. CDR3 amino acids: CASSPLVDTDTQYF. Written as DNA, the CDR3 is TGTGCCAGCAGCCCTCTAGTAGACACAGATACGCAGTATTTT. The whole variable domain, remainder taken from reference TRBV14 and TRBJ2-3, is EAGVTQFPSHSVIEKGQTVTLRCDPISGHDNLYWYRRVMGKEIKFLLHFVKESKQDESGMPNNRFLAERTGGTYSTLKVQPAELEDSGVYFCASSPLVDTDTQYFGPGTRLTVL.

A single count supports this clone. The gene calls are TRBV4-3 and TRBJ1-3; D is uncertain. The CDR3 loop spans 16 amino acids. Germline V gene data show CDR1 as LGHNA and CDR2 as YSLEER. V was pared by 0 bases and J by 0 bases, with 9 bases between. DNA for the CDR3: TGCGCCAGCAGCCAAGATCTCACGGTCTCTGGAAACACCATATATTTT. The encoded protein is CASSQDLTVSGNTIYF.

The rearrangement links TRBV5-1 to TRBJ2-5, with TRBD1 as a possible D gene (5 bases). Deletions cut 0 bases from V and 5 bases from J, with 14 bases between. Germline CDR1 is SGHRS and CDR2 is YFSETQ. The CDR3 runs 15 residues. In DNA, the CDR3 is TGCGCCAGCAGCTTGGAGGACGGTCCAGGGGAGACCCAGTACTTC. Protein: CASSLEDGPGETQYF.

The chain couples TRBV7-9 to TRBJ1-2; TRBD1 matches 8 bases. Germline-derived CDR1 and CDR2 are SEHNR and FQNEAQ (reference sequence). V shed 3 bases and J 6 bases; nucleotides not matched to a gene: 9. This CDR3 is built from 15 residues. The CDR3 DNA reads TGTGCCAGCAGCTTCCCGGACAGGGTAGAGGATGGCTACACCTTC. It codes for CASSFPDRVEDGYTF.